One and the same sample provided the 30 T cell receptor beta chains below, sequenced in a study of cytomegalovirus exposure and HLA in healthy donors. PCR employed 60 Vbeta and 13 Jbeta primers. Assay used: immunoSEQ multiplex PCR; TCRdb lists only in-frame clones, some missing. The sample yields hundreds of thousands of clones, around nine tenths seen once. Sequencing used PBMCs. The receptors stem from a woman younger than 35 in good health and CMV-seronegative.

The chain joins TRBV7-2 to TRBJ2-7; D might be TRBD1 (6 bases). V gave up 5 bases and J gave up 2 bases, with 19 bases separating them. CDR1 is SGHTA and CDR2 is FQGNSA in the germline V gene. This CDR3 comprises 16 residues. The chain's CDR3 is CASSPSLQGNTYEQYF. CDR3 nucleotide sequence: TGTGCCAGCAGCCCCTCTTTACAGGGTAACACCTACGAGCAGTACTTC.

V and J are TRBV4-2 and TRBJ1-2, with 10 bases aligning to TRBD1. Germline V gene lookup returns CDR1 LGHNA and CDR2 YNFKEQ. J was trimmed by 4 bases and V by 4 bases; bases with no gene match: 3. The length of the CDR3 is 14 residues. The CDR3 sequence is CASSRDRGSYGYTF. CDR3 bases: TGTGCCAGCAGCCGGGACAGGGGAAGCTATGGCTACACCTTC.

J is TRBJ1-6 and V is TRBV18; 9 bases are shared with TRBD1. The CDR3 totals 14 residues. Looked up from germline, CDR1 is KGHSH and CDR2 is LQKENI. V dropped 3 bases and J dropped 10; count of bases not matched to a gene: 4. The CDR3 loop reads CASSPGTGPSPLHF. The CDR3 DNA sequence: TGTGCCAGCTCACCGGGGACAGGGCCGTCACCCCTCCACTTT.

The chain combines TRBV30 with TRBJ2-7; 8 bases match TRBD1. The CDR3 extends over 13 amino acids. Germline CDR1 and CDR2: GTSNPN and SVGIG (reference sequence). The V gene end was trimmed by 8 bases and the J gene end by 1 base; junction bases not matched to a gene: 7. The CDR3 region is CAADRGESYEQYF. DNA for the CDR3: TGTGCCGCCGACAGGGGAGAGTCCTACGAGCAGTACTTC.

The chain couples TRBV15 to TRBJ1-1, with D unclear. The germline V gene has CDR1 LNHNV and CDR2 YYDKDF (reference sequence). V was pared by 3 bases and J by 1 base, with 12 bases between. The CDR3 is 15 amino acids. CDR3 amino acids: CATSSGPGRNTEAFF. For the CDR3, the DNA is TGTGCCACCAGCAGTGGCCCGGGGAGGAACACTGAAGCTTTCTTT.

The chain recombines TRBV5-4 with TRBJ2-1, with 7 bases lining up with TRBD2. CDR3 size: 18 residues. Germline V lookup: CDR1 SGHNT, CDR2 YYREEE (reference sequence). V dropped 4 bases and J dropped 0; count of bases not matched to a gene: 13. CDR3 coding DNA: TGTGCCAGCAGCCCGATACTAGCGCCAACGAGCTCCTACAATGAGCAGTTCTTC. Protein product: CASSPILAPTSSYNEQFF.

The CDR3 bases are TGCAGCGTCCTTACAGGGAACACAGATACGCAGTATTTT. This translates into CSVLTGNTDTQYF. The chain carries TRBV29-1 and TRBJ2-3, with TRBD1 as a possible D gene (6 bases). This CDR3 contains 13 residues. Germline V gives CDR1 SQVTM, CDR2 ANQGSEA. The germline V and J ends were trimmed by 6 bases and 2 bases, with 12 bases remaining between them.

The gene calls are TRBV5-1 and TRBJ1-5; TRBD1 matches 9 bases. Germline-derived CDR1 and CDR2 are SGHRS and YFSETQ. The CDR3 is made up of 16 amino acids. V shed 4 bases, J shed 6 bases, and the junction held 11 bases outside the gene matches. CDR3 DNA: TGCGCCAGCAGCCGTCCCGGGACAGGGTTTGGTCAGCCCCAGCATTTT. Encoded protein: CASSRPGTGFGQPQHF.

The J gene is TRBJ2-2, the V gene TRBV9; the match to TRBD1 covers 7 bases. Germline loops: CDR1 SGDLS, CDR2 YYNGEE. The ends lost 3 bases at V and 1 base at J; junction bases unmatched: 12. CDR3 length: 18 residues. Here the CDR3 DNA reads TGTGCCAGCAGCGACCCCCGGGACAGCCAACGGAACACCGGGGAGCTGTTTTTT. Amino acid sequence: CASSDPRDSQRNTGELFF.

The V and J genes are TRBV6-1 and TRBJ1-1; D call uncertain. This CDR3 is 13 amino acids long. V was pared by 2 bases and J by 6 bases, with 10 bases between. The V gene's germline CDR1 is MNHNS and CDR2 SASEGT. CDR3 region: CASSERRGAEAFF. The CDR3 DNA is TGTGCCAGCAGTGAAAGACGGGGTGCTGAAGCTTTCTTT.

The rearrangement uses TRBV19 and TRBJ2-1, with 7 bases fitting TRBD1. There are 14 residues in the CDR3. Trimming at V came to 0 bases and at J to 8 bases, leaving 4 bases not matched to a gene. The V gene's germline CDR1 is LNHDA and CDR2 SQIVND (reference sequence). The CDR3 region has the DNA TGTGCCAGTAGTATAGACAGCCAGGGGGATGAGCAGTTCTTC. Residues: CASSIDSQGDEQFF.

The CDR3 DNA reads TGTGCCAGTAGGCCGGACAGGGAGGGGATTCAGCCCCAGCATTTT. Protein sequence: CASRPDREGIQPQHF. The chain employs TRBV19 and TRBJ1-5; 8 bases are a match to TRBD1. CDR3 length equals 15 residues. Per germline, CDR1 LNHDA and CDR2 SQIVND (reference sequence). V lost 6 bases, J lost 6 bases, and 10 bases stayed unmatched.

This chain connects TRBV6-6 to TRBJ1-2; TRBD1 might be the D (5 bases). The germline V gene encodes CDR1 MNHNY and CDR2 SVGAGI (reference sequence). The CDR3 covers 14 residues. The germline V and J ends were trimmed by 7 bases and 7 bases, with 19 bases remaining between them. This CDR3 is CASTPGWGDGGYTF. The CDR3 DNA sequence: TGTGCCAGCACCCCCGGGTGGGGGGACGGTGGCTACACCTTC.

V is TRBV2 and J is TRBJ2-3; 9 positions match TRBD1. Germline V CDR1 and CDR2: SNHLY, FYNNEI. The CDR3 covers 14 residues. V was clipped by 6 bases and J by 4 bases; unmatched bases: 5. The CDR3 region is CASRVDRGADTQYF. The CDR3 bases are TGTGCCAGCAGGGTGGACAGGGGAGCAGATACGCAGTATTTT.

The chain employs TRBV6-1 and TRBJ2-7; possibly TRBD1 for D (5 bases). The germline gives CDR1 MNHNS, CDR2 SASEGT. With 6 bases removed from V and 0 bases from J, the gap between germline ends came to 15 bases. The length of the CDR3 is 15 residues. The CDR3 nucleotides read TGTGCCAGCAGAAAAAAATTACAGGCCTCCTACGAGCAGTACTTC. It encodes CASRKKLQASYEQYF.

The J gene is TRBJ1-6, the V gene TRBV5-4, with 10 nucleotides matching TRBD1. V lost 4 bases, J lost 6 bases, and 4 bases stayed unmatched. This CDR3 is built from 15 residues. CDR1 is SGHNT, CDR2 YYREEE, per germline (reference sequence). The CDR3 here is CASSRRDRGNSPLHF. The DNA for the CDR3 is TGTGCCAGCAGCCGCCGGGACAGGGGTAATTCACCCCTCCACTTT.

V gene TRBV7-8 combines with J gene TRBJ2-7; no firm D call. V gave up 5 bases and J gave up 7 bases, with 9 bases separating them. Per germline, CDR1 SGHVS and CDR2 FQNEAQ. CDR3 size: 11 residues. CDR3: CASSRRWEQYF. DNA for the CDR3: TGTGCCAGCAGCCGTCGGTGGGAGCAGTACTTC. The full variable domain, completed using reference TRBV7-8 and TRBJ2-7, is GAGVSQSPRYKVAKRGQDVALRCDPISGHVSLFWYQQALGQGPEFLTYFQNEAQLDKSGLPSDRFFAERPEGSVSTLKIQRTQQEDSAVYLCASSRRWEQYFGPGTRLTVT.

The chain joins TRBV6-4 to TRBJ2-1, with 9 bases matching TRBD2. The junction had 1 base not matched to a gene; V was cut back by 4 bases and J by 0 bases. CDR1 is MRHNA and CDR2 is SNTAGT in the germline V gene. The CDR3 has 15 residues. The CDR3 spells CASSVSGGSYNEQFF. CDR3 sequence (DNA): TGTGCCAGCAGTGTTAGCGGGGGCTCCTACAATGAGCAGTTCTTC.

The chain recombines TRBV11-3 with TRBJ2-7; TRBD1 aligns across 9 bases. The CDR3 extends over 16 amino acids. The V gene end was trimmed by 5 bases and the J gene end by 4 bases; junction bases not matched to a gene: 12. The germline V gene encodes CDR1 SGHNT and CDR2 YENEEA. This CDR3 is CASSDTGTGFRYEQYF. CDR3 bases: TGTGCCAGCAGCGACACCGGGACAGGGTTCAGGTACGAGCAGTACTTC.

CDR3: CSVAGGPTDTQYF. In DNA form, the CDR3 reads TGCAGCGTCGCAGGGGGCCCCACAGATACGCAGTATTTT. The V gene is TRBV29-1, the J gene TRBJ2-3; 8 bases are a match to TRBD1. This CDR3 comprises 13 residues. The germline gives CDR1 SQVTM, CDR2 ANQGSEA. Unmatched junction bases numbered 4, after V lost 6 bases and J lost 2 bases.

This clone came up a few times. This chain connects TRBV28 to TRBJ1-6, with D hard to call. Germline V gene lookup returns CDR1 MDHEN and CDR2 SYDVKM. With 3 bases removed from V and 8 bases from J, the gap between germline ends came to 8 bases. The CDR3 covers 13 residues. CDR3 loop: CASSFFTDSPLHF. DNA for the CDR3: TGTGCCAGCAGTTTTTTTACTGATTCACCCCTCCACTTT.

The CDR3 loop reads CASRQGFSDEQYF. Written as DNA, the CDR3 is TGTGCCAGCAGGCAGGGTTTTTCGGACGAGCAGTACTTC. The J gene is TRBJ2-7, the V gene TRBV2, with a possible D match to TRBD1 (5 bases). V dropped 6 bases and J dropped 5 bases, with 14 bases sitting between them. The CDR3 is made up of 13 amino acids. Looked up from germline, CDR1 is SNHLY and CDR2 is FYNNEI.

The J gene is TRBJ2-7, the V gene TRBV7-8; TRBD2 matches at 10 bases. This CDR3 contains 16 residues. V lost 1 base to trimming and J lost 3 bases; unmatched junction nucleotides: 6. CDR1 SGHVS and CDR2 FQNEAQ come from the germline V gene. This CDR3 is CASSLGLAGVFYEQYF. The CDR3, as DNA: TGTGCCAGCAGCTTAGGGCTAGCGGGAGTATTCTACGAGCAGTACTTC.

The CDR3 DNA reads TGTGCCAGCAGTGAAGGATGGGCAGGGGACACCGGGGAGCTGTTTTTT. It translates to CASSEGWAGDTGELFF. The chain is built from TRBV6-1 and TRBJ2-2; tentatively, D is TRBD1 (6 bases). The V end was cut by 1 base, the J end by 3 bases, with 12 bases between. This CDR3 has 16 residues. Germline loops: CDR1 MNHNS, CDR2 SASEGT.

The gene calls are TRBV29-1 and TRBJ1-2, with TRBD1 identical over 7 bases. This CDR3 is built from 16 residues. V lost 2 bases, J lost 4 bases, and 13 bases stayed unmatched. Germline lookup yields CDR1 SQVTM and CDR2 ANQGSEA. The CDR3 is CSVESRMTGLSYGYTF. CDR3 sequence (DNA): TGCAGCGTTGAAAGCCGTATGACAGGGTTGAGCTATGGCTACACCTTC.

The chain recombines TRBV27 with TRBJ1-1; weak D call: TRBD1 (6 bases). V lost 0 bases to trimming and J lost 3 bases, with 17 bases between them. This CDR3 comprises 17 residues. The germline V gene has CDR1 MNHEY and CDR2 SMNVEV (reference sequence). CDR3 in amino acids: CASSLSHREGLDTEAFF. For the CDR3, the DNA is TGTGCCAGCAGTTTATCACACAGGGAGGGTTTGGACACTGAAGCTTTCTTT.

The chain couples TRBV4-1 to TRBJ1-2, with 9 bases matching TRBD1. This CDR3 region has 15 residues. J lost 5 bases, V lost 0 bases, and 4 bases had no gene match. Germline loops: CDR1 MGHRA, CDR2 YSYEKL. The DNA of the CDR3 is TGCGCCAGCAGCCAAGATTCGACAGGGGGGTATGGCTACACCTTC. It is translated as CASSQDSTGGYGYTF.

V usage is TRBV5-6 and J usage is TRBJ2-5; possible D gene TRBD1, 6 bases. This CDR3 has 13 residues. Germline loops: CDR1 SGHDT, CDR2 YYEEEE. Trimming took off 4 bases at V and 5 bases at J, with 12 bases between the two ends. In DNA, the CDR3 is TGTGCCAGCAGCCTAGGGACATCGGAGACCCAGTACTTC. Translating gives CASSLGTSETQYF.

This chain links TRBV9 with TRBJ2-2, with TRBD2 matching over 13 bases. Trimming took 7 bases from V and 5 from J; bases not matched to a gene: 2. Germline lookup yields CDR1 SGDLS and CDR2 YYNGEE. The CDR3 has 14 residues. CDR3 residues: CASGTSGNTGELFF. The CDR3 DNA is TGTGCCAGCGGGACTAGCGGGAATACCGGGGAGCTGTTTTTT.

The rearrangement uses TRBV19 and TRBJ2-7, with D unresolved. Trimming stripped 7 bases from V and 0 bases from J, with 10 bases between. The CDR3 is 13 residues long. Per germline, CDR1 LNHDA and CDR2 SQIVND (reference sequence). The CDR3 sequence is CASKFAYSYEQYF. CDR3 nucleotides: TGTGCCAGTAAATTCGCCTACTCCTACGAGCAGTACTTC.